These 19 T cell receptor beta chains share one sample of origin, sequenced in a study of molecular identifiers for immune sequencing clone quantification. TCRdb used MiXCR to reprocess the PCR reads, holding one entry per CDR3 protein. This table holds about 500,000 distinct CDR3 sequences, about a quarter found once. Sequencing used naive CD8+ T cells from blood, with Jurkat cell RNA spiked in. Noted subset: FACS-sorted CD8+CD4-CCR7+CD45RA+ naive T cells. Every receptor here comes from a human donor in good health. Some libraries in this study had Jurkat cell RNA spiked in.

On this clonotype itself: One base away lies a much larger clone, so this may be a sequencing read error. The CDR3 ends on some other residue instead of the conserved phenylalanine or tryptophan, so this is likely a read error. It is unclear where the CDR3 begins or ends on the DNA, so no DNA is shown, and the CDR3 is as TCRdb lists it. This chain links TRBV7-2 with TRBJ2-1; the D segment call TRBD1 is taken from the table without a DNA check. The CDR3 length is 12 residues, termini included. CDR1 and CDR2 (germline): SGHTA, FQGNSA. The CDR3 reads CASSPQDRLGFL.

The table lists this clonotype with many counts. V is TRBV4-1 and J is TRBJ2-3; no clear D gene. The CDR3 length is 16 residues. CDR1 and CDR2 from the germline V gene are MGHRA and YSYEKL. The ends were cut back, 0 bases at V and 1 base at J, with 11 bases in the middle. This CDR3 reads CASSQEVNHRTDTQYF. The CDR3 DNA sequence: TGCGCCAGCAGCCAAGAGGTCAACCACCGCACAGATACGCAGTATTTT.

This clonotype appeared a few times. The V and J genes are TRBV19 and TRBJ2-3; D is unclear. Germline CDR1 LNHDA, CDR2 SQIVND (reference sequence). The CDR3 sequence is 14 residues long. The V gene lost 1 base and the J gene lost 2 bases, with 7 bases spanning the gap. The CDR3 region has the DNA TGTGCCAGTAGTATAGCGGCGCTCACAGATACGCAGTATTTT. This sequence encodes CASSIAALTDTQYF. The variable domain in full, completed from reference TRBV19 and TRBJ2-3, reads DGGITQSPKYLFRKEGQNVTLSCEQNLNHDAMYWYRQDPGQGLRLIYYSQIVNDFQKGDIAEGYSVSREKKESFPLTVTSAQKNPTAFYLCASSIAALTDTQYFGPGTRLTVL.

The sample holds a few counts of this clonotype. CDR3 loop: CASSQPGQGIYEQYF. The CDR3 region has the DNA TGTGCCAGCAGCCAACCGGGACAGGGAATCTACGAGCAGTACTTC. The chain couples TRBV7-9 to TRBJ2-7; 9 positions match TRBD1. V shed 5 bases and J 3 bases; nucleotides not matched to a gene: 8. The germline V gene encodes CDR1 SEHNR and CDR2 FQNEAQ (reference sequence). The CDR3 spans 15 residues.

This clonotype was observed many times. This chain connects TRBV5-1 to TRBJ1-1, with TRBD1 as a possible D gene (5 bases). CDR1 and CDR2 from the germline V gene are SGHRS and YFSETQ. The V and J ends lost 4 bases and 5 bases respectively, with 12 bases between them. This CDR3 has 13 residues. CDR3 bases: TGCGCCAGCAGCCGCGGGGGGTCAACTGAAGCTTTCTTT. Amino acid sequence: CASSRGGSTEAFF.

The chain uses TRBV3-1 and TRBJ1-6; no firm D call. The germline V gene encodes CDR1 LGHDT and CDR2 YNNKEL (reference sequence). The CDR3 has 14 amino acids. V lost 2 bases and J 6 bases, leaving 8 bases between the germline ends. The CDR3 loop is CASSQRISNSPLHF. The CDR3 DNA follows: TGTGCCAGCAGCCAAAGGATTAGTAATTCACCCCTCCACTTT. Filled out from reference TRBV3-1 and TRBJ1-6, the complete variable domain reads DTAVSQTPKYLVTQMGNDKSIKCEQNLGHDTMYWYKQDSKKFLKIMFSYNNKELIINETVPNRFSPKSPDKAHLNLHINSLELGDSAVYFCASSQRISNSPLHFGNGTRLTVT.

As regards this clonotype: A clone one base away is much larger, so this may be a read error. J is TRBJ2-3 and V is TRBV10-2; 12 nucleotides line up with TRBD2. Germline lookup yields CDR1 WSHSY and CDR2 SAAADI. There are 15 residues in the CDR3. This chain's CDR3 is CATSSGGALPDAQYF. For the CDR3, the DNA is TGCGCCACCTCTAGCGGGGGGGCCCTCCCAGATGCGCAGTATTTT.

The table lists this clonotype with a few counts. The chain uses TRBV6-5 and TRBJ2-2; no clear D. The CDR3 runs 14 residues. V lost 7 bases and J 0 bases, leaving 9 bases between the germline ends. Germline-derived CDR1 and CDR2 are MNHEY and SVGAGI. In DNA, the CDR3 is TGTGCCAGCAACCTGGCCGCGAACACCGGGGAGCTGTTTTTT. It translates to CASNLAANTGELFF.

Only one count was recorded for this clonotype. A much larger clone lies one base from this, so it may be a read error. The V gene is TRBV27, the J gene TRBJ1-2; no definite D call. V shed 2 bases and J shed 2 bases, with 12 bases lying between them. Germline V CDR1 and CDR2: MNHEY, SMNVEV (reference sequence). CDR3 length: 15 amino acids. The CDR3 DNA reads as TGTGCCAGCAGTTTAAGTATCCGGGAGAACTATGGCTACACCTTC. Translation gives CASSLSIRENYGYTF.

This clonotype was observed a few times. This chain links TRBV5-3 with TRBJ1-1; TRBD1 matches at 7 bases. Being an ORF, TRBV5-3 has a function that is uncertain. V shed 8 bases, J shed 0 bases, and the junction held 19 bases outside the gene matches. The length of the CDR3 is 18 residues. DNA of the CDR3: TGTGCCAGCAGCGGCCGGGACAGCCGCTTGCAATTGAACACTGAAGCTTTCTTT. Translating it yields CASSGRDSRLQLNTEAFF.

This clonotype was picked up one time. The rearrangement uses TRBV4-1 and TRBJ1-6; 9 bases align to TRBD1. The V gene's germline CDR1 is MGHRA and CDR2 YSYEKL. The CDR3 runs to 14 residues. The trim removed 3 bases at V and 7 bases at J, leaving 1 base unmatched. CDR3 sequence (DNA): TGCGCCAGCAGCCATACAGGGGGCAATTCACCCCTCCACTTT. Protein product: CASSHTGGNSPLHF.

The rearrangement joins TRBV25-1 to TRBJ2-3; 12 bases fit TRBD2. The CDR3 has 17 amino acids. Germline CDR1 is MGHDK and CDR2 is SYGVNS. The ends lost 0 bases at V and 6 bases at J; junction bases unmatched: 7. The CDR3 DNA is TGTGCCAGCAGTGAATACGGGACTAGCGGGCTTCTGGATACGCAGTATTTT. Amino acids: CASSEYGTSGLLDTQYF. The complete variable domain, with remaining parts taken from reference TRBV25-1 and TRBJ2-3, reads EADIYQTPRYLVIGTGKKITLECSQTMGHDKMYWYQQDPGMELHLIHYSYGVNSTEKGDLSSESTVSRIRTEHFPLTLESARPSHTSQYLCASSEYGTSGLLDTQYFGPGTRLTVL.

The gene calls are TRBV27 and TRBJ1-1; D not resolved. Germline values: CDR1 MNHEY, CDR2 SMNVEV (reference sequence). The CDR3 covers 13 residues. Between the trimmed V and J ends, which lost 5 bases and 4 bases, there was a span of 11 bases. CDR3 coding DNA: TGTGCCAGCAGTATTTTACGGGGCACTGAAGCTTTCTTT. It encodes CASSILRGTEAFF.

This chain connects TRBV20-1 to TRBJ2-7, with D maybe TRBD1 (5 bases). V was clipped by 0 bases and J by 1 base, with 10 bases between them. There are 14 residues in the CDR3. Germline V gene lookup returns CDR1 DFQATT and CDR2 SNEGSKA (reference sequence). The CDR3 nucleotides read TGCAGTGCTAGAGATGGGGCAGGGTCCTACGAGCAGTACTTC. Protein sequence: CSARDGAGSYEQYF.

CDR3 DNA sequence: TGCAGTGCTAGTGGGACAGGGTACTCACCCCTCCACTTT. Translating gives CSASGTGYSPLHF. The chain is built from TRBV20-1 and TRBJ1-6; 9 positions match TRBD1. The CDR3 consists of 13 residues. Germline V gene sequence: CDR1 DFQATT, CDR2 SNEGSKA (reference sequence). The junction had 4 bases not matched to a gene; V was cut back by 3 bases and J by 10 bases.

The sample holds many counts of this clonotype. The chain combines TRBV3-1 with TRBJ2-2; 9 nucleotides line up with TRBD2. CDR3 size: 15 residues. Germline-derived CDR1 and CDR2 are LGHDT and YNNKEL (reference sequence). Trimming cost V 4 bases and J 3 bases; bases outside gene matches: 3. CDR3 in amino acids: CASSRTSVDTGELFF. The CDR3 DNA reads TGTGCCAGCAGCCGGACTAGCGTAGACACCGGGGAGCTGTTTTTT.

The table lists this clonotype with a few counts. V is TRBV4-3 and J is TRBJ2-1; no firm D call. From germline, CDR1 is LGHNA and CDR2 YSLEER. V was cut by 0 bases and J by 4 bases, with 16 bases left in between. The CDR3 spans 17 residues. The CDR3 DNA is TGCGCCAGCAGCCAAGATCGTCCCCCTTCACTTTACAATGAGCAGTTCTTC. Its translation is CASSQDRPPSLYNEQFF.

This clonotype has more than one count but fewer than ten. A much larger clone lies one base from this, so it may be a read error. The gene calls are TRBV5-1 and TRBJ2-7; no clear D. The CDR3 runs to 15 residues. Trimming pared 4 bases from V and 2 bases from J, leaving 16 bases between. The germline V gene has CDR1 SGHRS and CDR2 YFSETQ. CDR3 residues: CASSPDMVLTYEQYF. The CDR3 nucleotides are TGCGCCAGCAGCCCTGACATGGTGCTGACCTACGAGCAGTACTTC.

A word on this clonotype: A much larger clone is a single base away; this may be a read error. The V and J genes are TRBV7-9 and TRBJ1-5; maybe TRBD1 (5 bases). The germline V gene has CDR1 SEHNR and CDR2 FQNEAQ (reference sequence). This CDR3 region has 15 residues. CDR3 region: CVSSPVGGYNQPQHF. The CDR3 nucleotides are TGTGTCAGCAGCCCCGTTGGGGGTTATAATCAGCCCCAGCATTTT.